This T cell receptor beta chain is from a study of blood T cells in healthy people across ages. Primed by a sample-barcoded 5' primer and a J-beta primer mix, a second PCR proceeded for about 6 to 12 cycles. TCRdb recomputed calls from the 5' RACE reads with MiXCR, one row per CDR3 protein. Of 650,000 to 900,000 distinct CDR3 sequences in the sample, 60% to 80% were seen once. The CDR3 totals 14 residues. Deletions cut 0 bases from V and 3 bases from J, with 6 bases between. The germline V gene has CDR1 LGHNA and CDR2 YSLEER. Sequencing was done on a sample of blood. The receptor was derived from a man aged 25-45 years in good health. The chain combines TRBV4-3 with TRBJ1-5; D is ambiguous. CDR3 in DNA: TGCGCCAGCAGCCAAGAACAGATCAATCAGCCCCAGCATTTT. Protein product: CASSQEQINQPQHF.